These 12 T cell receptor beta chains were sequenced from one sample in a study of molecular identifiers for immune sequencing clone quantification. Each CDR3 protein is one row after TCRdb ran MiXCR on the PCR reads. The sample consists of more than 85,000 distinct CDR3 sequences, 30% to 45% of them appearing once. The source material was naive CD8+ T cells from blood, with Jurkat cell RNA spiked in. The subset was: FACS-sorted CD8+CD4-CCR7+CD45RA+ naive T cells. These receptors all stem from a human donor in good health. Some libraries in this study had Jurkat cell RNA spiked in.

CDR3 DNA: TGTGCCAGCAGTTTGACAGGACACTCACCCCTCCACTTT. It translates to CASSLTGHSPLHF. V is TRBV28 and J is TRBJ1-6, with D perhaps TRBD1 (6 bases). There are 13 residues in the CDR3. V dropped 3 bases and J dropped 10 bases, with 10 bases sitting between them. Germline values: CDR1 MDHEN, CDR2 SYDVKM.

J is TRBJ2-1 and V is TRBV5-1; 13 bases align to TRBD2. Germline CDR1 SGHRS, CDR2 YFSETQ. This CDR3 has 16 amino acids. The junction had 8 bases not matched to a gene; V was cut back by 5 bases and J by 6 bases. The CDR3 sequence: CASRTLAGGLANEQFF. The CDR3 DNA reads as TGCGCCAGCAGAACACTAGCGGGAGGGCTGGCCAATGAGCAGTTCTTC.

The genes are TRBV9 and TRBJ2-1; D gene uncertain. The CDR3 runs to 14 residues. V lost 0 bases, J lost 3 bases, and 7 bases lay in between. Germline CDR1 SGDLS, CDR2 YYNGEE. CDR3 sequence: CASSVGSDYNEQFF. The CDR3 nucleotides are TGTGCCAGCAGCGTAGGGTCAGACTACAATGAGCAGTTCTTC. Complete variable domain (other parts from reference TRBV9 and TRBJ2-1): DSGVTQTPKHLITATGQRVTLRCSPRSGDLSVYWYQQSLDQGLQFLIQYYNGEERAKGNILERFSAQQFPDLHSELNLSSLELGDSALYFCASSVGSDYNEQFFGPGTRLTVL.

J is TRBJ2-5 and V is TRBV28; 10 bases line up with TRBD1. V lost 0 bases to trimming and J lost 5 bases; unmatched junction nucleotides: 3. Germline values: CDR1 MDHEN, CDR2 SYDVKM. This CDR3 comprises 15 residues. The CDR3 reads CASSLWTGGAETQYF. The CDR3 region has the DNA TGTGCCAGCAGTTTATGGACAGGGGGCGCGGAGACCCAGTACTTC. The full variable domain, rest sourced from reference TRBV28 and TRBJ2-5, is DVKVTQSSRYLVKRTGEKVFLECVQDMDHENMFWYRQDPGLGLRLIYFSYDVKMKEKGDIPEGYSVSREKKERFSLILESASTNQTSMYLCASSLWTGGAETQYFGPGTRLLVL.

This clonotype was seen at least ten times. The V gene is TRBV19, the J gene TRBJ2-7, with unresolved D. V was clipped by 3 bases and J by 4 bases, with 13 bases between them. Germline loops: CDR1 LNHDA, CDR2 SQIVND (reference sequence). This CDR3 is 14 amino acids long. The DNA for the CDR3 is TGTGCCAGTAGTATCGCAGGAGTAGGATACGAGCAGTACTTC. Its translation: CASSIAGVGYEQYF. The full variable domain, in which reference TRBV19 and TRBJ2-7 provide the parts outside the CDR3, is DGGITQSPKYLFRKEGQNVTLSCEQNLNHDAMYWYRQDPGQGLRLIYYSQIVNDFQKGDIAEGYSVSREKKESFPLTVTSAQKNPTAFYLCASSIAGVGYEQYFGPGTRLTVT.

Only a few counts were recorded for this clonotype. This chain joins TRBV7-9 and TRBJ2-3; 8 bases map to TRBD1. Germline assignment: CDR1 SEHNR and CDR2 FQNEAQ (reference sequence). This CDR3 has 13 residues. After removal of 6 bases from V and 5 bases from J, the junction contained 4 bases not matched to a gene. CDR3 coding DNA: TGTGCCAGCAGTGCAGGGGGCTTAGATACGCAGTATTTT. Translation gives CASSAGGLDTQYF.

The chain is built from TRBV5-6 and TRBJ1-2; a possible D gene is TRBD1 (5 bases). This CDR3 has 14 residues. Trimming removed 4 bases from V and 9 bases from J, with 19 bases in between. The V gene's germline CDR1 is SGHDT and CDR2 YYEEEE. The CDR3 is CASSPLPGGVSYTF. DNA of the CDR3: TGTGCCAGCAGCCCCCTTCCGGGGGGTGTGAGCTACACCTTC.

V is TRBV13 and J is TRBJ2-7, with D unclear. The DNA end is a closer match to TRBJ2-1, so the J assignment may be wrong. The germline gives CDR1 PRHDT, CDR2 FYEKMQ (reference sequence). CDR3 length: 13 residues. CDR3 loop: CASSLLGPDAQFF. The DNA for the CDR3 is TGTGCCAGCAGCCTACTGGGCCCGGACGCGCAGTTCTTC.

In regard to this clonotype: A much larger clone sits a single nucleotide away, making a read error possible. The chain recombines TRBV20-1 with TRBJ2-5; TRBD2 agrees at 7 bases. This CDR3 region has 16 residues. Germline CDR1 reads DFQATT; CDR2 reads SNEGSKA (reference sequence). The CDR3 region has the DNA TGCAGTGCTAGAGGGACCCTCCTAGCGGACCAAGAGTCCCAGTACTTC. Protein: CSARGTLLADQESQYF.

This CDR3 is CASSPIRDLRRETQYF. Written as DNA, the CDR3 is TGTGCCAGCAGTCCCATCCGGGACCTCAGGCGGGAGACCCAGTACTTC. The chain carries TRBV28 and TRBJ2-5; D tentatively fits TRBD1 or TRBD2 (5 bases each). V lost 5 bases and J 5 bases, leaving 21 bases between the germline ends. Germline CDR1 is MDHEN and CDR2 is SYDVKM. This CDR3 has 16 amino acids.

The gene calls are TRBV28 and TRBJ2-2; D gene ambiguous. V was shortened by 4 bases and J by 5 bases, with 8 bases between the two germline ends. The CDR3 is made up of 13 amino acids. Looked up from germline, CDR1 is MDHEN and CDR2 is SYDVKM. CDR3 sequence reads: CASSSINTGELFF. CDR3 in DNA: TGTGCCAGCAGTTCAATCAATACCGGGGAGCTGTTTTTT.

Notes on this clonotype: A much larger clone lies a single base off, so this may be a read error. This chain links TRBV6-6 with TRBJ2-3, with no clear D. V lost 0 bases to trimming and J lost 0 bases, with 16 bases between them. The V gene's germline CDR1 is MNHNY and CDR2 SVGAGI (reference sequence). This CDR3 has 18 amino acids. Here the CDR3 DNA reads TGTGCCAGCAGTTACTCGATTCGGAACGGAACTAGCACAGATACGCAGTATTTT. This codes for CASSYSIRNGTSTDTQYF.